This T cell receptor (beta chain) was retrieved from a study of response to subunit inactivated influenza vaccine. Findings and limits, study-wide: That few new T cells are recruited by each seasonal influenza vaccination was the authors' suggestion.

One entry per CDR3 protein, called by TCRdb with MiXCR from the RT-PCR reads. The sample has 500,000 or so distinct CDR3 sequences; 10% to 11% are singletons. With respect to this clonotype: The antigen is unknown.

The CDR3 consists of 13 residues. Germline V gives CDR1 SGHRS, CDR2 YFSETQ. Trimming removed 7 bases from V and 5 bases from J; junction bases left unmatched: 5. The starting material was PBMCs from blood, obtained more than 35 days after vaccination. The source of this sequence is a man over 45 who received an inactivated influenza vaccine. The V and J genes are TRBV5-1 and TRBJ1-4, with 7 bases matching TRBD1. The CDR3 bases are TGCGCCAGCGGGGACAGATCGAATGAAAAACTGTTTTTT. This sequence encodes CASGDRSNEKLFF.